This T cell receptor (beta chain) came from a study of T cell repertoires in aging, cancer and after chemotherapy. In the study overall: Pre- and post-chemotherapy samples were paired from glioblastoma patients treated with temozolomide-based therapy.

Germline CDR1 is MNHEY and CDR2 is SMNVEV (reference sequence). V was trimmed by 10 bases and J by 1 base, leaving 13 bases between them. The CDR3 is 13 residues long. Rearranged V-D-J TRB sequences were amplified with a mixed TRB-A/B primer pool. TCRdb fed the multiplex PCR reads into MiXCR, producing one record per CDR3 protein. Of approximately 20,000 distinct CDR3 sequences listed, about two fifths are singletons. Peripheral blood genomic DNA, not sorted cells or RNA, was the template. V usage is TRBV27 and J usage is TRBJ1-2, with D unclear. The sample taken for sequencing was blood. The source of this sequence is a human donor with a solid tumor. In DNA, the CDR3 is TGTGCCACCGATTTTGGGAGTAACTATGGCTACACCTTC. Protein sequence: CATDFGSNYGYTF.